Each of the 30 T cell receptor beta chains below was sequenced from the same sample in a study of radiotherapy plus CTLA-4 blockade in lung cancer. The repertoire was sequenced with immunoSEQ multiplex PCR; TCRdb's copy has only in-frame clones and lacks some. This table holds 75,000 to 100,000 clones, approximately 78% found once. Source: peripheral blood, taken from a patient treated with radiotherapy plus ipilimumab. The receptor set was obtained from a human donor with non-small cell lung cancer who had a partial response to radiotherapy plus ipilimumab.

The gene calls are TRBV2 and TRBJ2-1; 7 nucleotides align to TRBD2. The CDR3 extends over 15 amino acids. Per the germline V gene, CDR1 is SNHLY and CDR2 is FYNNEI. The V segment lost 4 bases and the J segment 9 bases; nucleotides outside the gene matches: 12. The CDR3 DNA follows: TGTGCCAGCAGTGGGGCAGGCGGGAGCAGGAGTGAGCAGTTCTTC. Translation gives CASSGAGGSRSEQFF.

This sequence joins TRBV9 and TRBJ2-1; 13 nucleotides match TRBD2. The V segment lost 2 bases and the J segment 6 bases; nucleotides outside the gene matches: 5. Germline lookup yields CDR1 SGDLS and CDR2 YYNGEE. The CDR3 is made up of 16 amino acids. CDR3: CASSVLGTSGINEQFF. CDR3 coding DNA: TGTGCCAGCAGCGTGTTGGGGACTAGCGGGATCAATGAGCAGTTCTTC.

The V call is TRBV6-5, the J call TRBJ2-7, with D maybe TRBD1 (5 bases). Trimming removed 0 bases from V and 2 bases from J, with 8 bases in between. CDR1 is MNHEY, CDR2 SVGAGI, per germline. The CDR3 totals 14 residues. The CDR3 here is CASSYSPGPYEQYF. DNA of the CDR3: TGTGCCAGCAGTTACTCTCCAGGGCCCTACGAGCAGTACTTC.

The CDR3 region has the DNA TGTGCCATTCCCGTCGGGGCTCAGGGGGCGGACTATGGCTACACCTTC. Its translation is CAIPVGAQGADYGYTF. The chain employs TRBV28 and TRBJ1-2; 8 bases agree with TRBD1. After removal of 10 bases from V and 3 bases from J, the junction contained 16 bases not matched to a gene. The CDR3 extends over 16 amino acids. Germline V gene data show CDR1 as MDHEN and CDR2 as SYDVKM.

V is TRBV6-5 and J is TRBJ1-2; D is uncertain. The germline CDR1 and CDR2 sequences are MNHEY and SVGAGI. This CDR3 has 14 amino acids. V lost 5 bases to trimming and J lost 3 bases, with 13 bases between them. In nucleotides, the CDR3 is TGTGCCAGCAGTGAGGTCGCGGGAGACTATGGCTACACCTTC. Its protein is CASSEVAGDYGYTF.

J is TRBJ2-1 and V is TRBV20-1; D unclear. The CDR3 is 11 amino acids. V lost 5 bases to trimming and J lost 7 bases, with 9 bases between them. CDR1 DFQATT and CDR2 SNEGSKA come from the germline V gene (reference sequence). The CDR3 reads CSAYPSNEQFF. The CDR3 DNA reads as TGCAGTGCTTATCCTAGTAATGAGCAGTTCTTC.

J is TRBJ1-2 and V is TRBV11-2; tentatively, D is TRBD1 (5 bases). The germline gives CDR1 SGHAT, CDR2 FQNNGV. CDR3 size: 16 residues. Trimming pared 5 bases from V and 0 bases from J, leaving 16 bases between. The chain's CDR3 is CASSETATAANYGYTF. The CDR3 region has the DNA TGTGCCAGCAGCGAGACGGCGACAGCTGCTAACTATGGCTACACCTTC.

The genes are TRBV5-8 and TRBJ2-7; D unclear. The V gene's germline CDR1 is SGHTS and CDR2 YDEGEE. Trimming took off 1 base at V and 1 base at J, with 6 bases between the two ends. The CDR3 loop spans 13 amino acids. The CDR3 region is CASSLLTSYEQYF. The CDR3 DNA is TGTGCCAGCAGCTTGTTGACATCCTACGAGCAGTACTTC.

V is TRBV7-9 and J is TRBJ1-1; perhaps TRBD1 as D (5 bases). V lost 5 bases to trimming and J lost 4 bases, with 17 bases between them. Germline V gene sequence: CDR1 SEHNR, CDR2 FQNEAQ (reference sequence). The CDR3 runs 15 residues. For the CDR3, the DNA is TGTGCCAGCAGCCCCGCCTACAGGAGGGGCACTGAAGCTTTCTTT. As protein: CASSPAYRRGTEAFF.

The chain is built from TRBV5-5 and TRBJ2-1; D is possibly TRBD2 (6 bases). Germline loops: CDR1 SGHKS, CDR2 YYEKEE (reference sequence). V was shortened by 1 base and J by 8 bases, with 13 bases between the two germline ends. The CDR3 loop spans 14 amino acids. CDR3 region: CASSLRPPSDEQFF. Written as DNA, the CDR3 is TGTGCCAGCAGCTTGAGGCCGCCTAGCGATGAGCAGTTCTTC. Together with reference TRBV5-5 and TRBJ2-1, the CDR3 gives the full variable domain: DAGVTQSPTHLIKTRGQQVTLRCSPISGHKSVSWYQQVLGQGPQFIFQYYEKEERGRGNFPDRFSARQFPNYSSELNVNALLLGDSALYLCASSLRPPSDEQFFGPGTRLTVL.

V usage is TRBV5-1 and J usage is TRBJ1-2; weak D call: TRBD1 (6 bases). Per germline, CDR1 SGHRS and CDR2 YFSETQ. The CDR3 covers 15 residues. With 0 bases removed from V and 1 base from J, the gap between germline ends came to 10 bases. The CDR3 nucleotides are TGCGCCAGCAGCTTGGCTGCAGGGGATAACTATGGCTACACCTTC. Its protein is CASSLAAGDNYGYTF.

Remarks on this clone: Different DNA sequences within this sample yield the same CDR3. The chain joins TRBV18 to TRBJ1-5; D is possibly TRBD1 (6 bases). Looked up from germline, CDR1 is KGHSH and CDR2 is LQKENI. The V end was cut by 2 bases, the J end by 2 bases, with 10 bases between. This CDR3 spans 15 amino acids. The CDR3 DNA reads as TGTGCCAGCTCACCAGGGGGCGCCGGCAATCAGCCCCAGCATTTT. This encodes CASSPGGAGNQPQHF.

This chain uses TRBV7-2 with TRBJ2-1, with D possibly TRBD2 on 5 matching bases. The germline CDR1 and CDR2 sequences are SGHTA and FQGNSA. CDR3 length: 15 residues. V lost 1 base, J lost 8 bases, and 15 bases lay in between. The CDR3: CASSLEGGSGDEQFF. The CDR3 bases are TGTGCCAGCAGCTTAGAGGGCGGGTCCGGGGATGAGCAGTTCTTC.

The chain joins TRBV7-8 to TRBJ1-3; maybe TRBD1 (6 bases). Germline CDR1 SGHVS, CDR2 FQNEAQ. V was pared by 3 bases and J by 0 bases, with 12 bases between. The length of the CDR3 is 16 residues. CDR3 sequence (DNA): TGTGCCAGCAGCTTTATCGGACAGAGCTCTGGAAACACCATATATTTT. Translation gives CASSFIGQSSGNTIYF.

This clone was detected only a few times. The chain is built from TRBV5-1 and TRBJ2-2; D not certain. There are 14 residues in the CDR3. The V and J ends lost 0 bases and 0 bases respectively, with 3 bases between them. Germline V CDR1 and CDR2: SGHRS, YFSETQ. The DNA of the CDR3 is TGCGCCAGCAGCTTGGCGGCGAACACCGGGGAGCTGTTTTTT. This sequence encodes CASSLAANTGELFF.

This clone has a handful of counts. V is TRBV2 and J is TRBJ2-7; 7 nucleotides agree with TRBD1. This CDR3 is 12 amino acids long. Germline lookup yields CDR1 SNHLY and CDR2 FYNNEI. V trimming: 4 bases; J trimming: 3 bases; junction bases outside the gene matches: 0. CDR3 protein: CASSGTGYEQYF. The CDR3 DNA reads TGTGCCAGCAGTGGGACAGGCTACGAGCAGTACTTC.

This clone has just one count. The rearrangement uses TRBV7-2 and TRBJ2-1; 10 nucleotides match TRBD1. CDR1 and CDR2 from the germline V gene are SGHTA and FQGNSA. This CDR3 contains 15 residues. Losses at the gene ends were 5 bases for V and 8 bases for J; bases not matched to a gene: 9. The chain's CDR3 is CASSQGQGKVDEQFF. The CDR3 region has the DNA TGTGCCAGCAGCCAGGGACAGGGGAAAGTCGATGAGCAGTTCTTC. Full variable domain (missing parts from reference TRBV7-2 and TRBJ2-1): GAGVSQSPSNKVTEKGKDVELRCDPISGHTALYWYRQSLGQGLEFLIYFQGNSAPDKSGLPSDRFSAERTGGSVSTLTIQRTQQEDSAVYLCASSQGQGKVDEQFFGPGTRLTVL.

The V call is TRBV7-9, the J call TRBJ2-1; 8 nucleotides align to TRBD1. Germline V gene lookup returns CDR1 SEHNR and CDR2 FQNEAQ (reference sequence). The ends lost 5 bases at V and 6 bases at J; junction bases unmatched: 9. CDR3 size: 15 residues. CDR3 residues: CASSPGQGSGNEQFF. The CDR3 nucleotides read TGTGCCAGCAGCCCAGGACAGGGAAGTGGCAATGAGCAGTTCTTC.

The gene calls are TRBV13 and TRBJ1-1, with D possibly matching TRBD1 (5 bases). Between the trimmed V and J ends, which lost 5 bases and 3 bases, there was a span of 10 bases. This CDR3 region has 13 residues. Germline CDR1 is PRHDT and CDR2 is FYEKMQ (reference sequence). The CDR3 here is CASSRGVDTEAFF. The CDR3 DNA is TGTGCCAGCAGCCGGGGGGTGGACACTGAAGCTTTCTTT.

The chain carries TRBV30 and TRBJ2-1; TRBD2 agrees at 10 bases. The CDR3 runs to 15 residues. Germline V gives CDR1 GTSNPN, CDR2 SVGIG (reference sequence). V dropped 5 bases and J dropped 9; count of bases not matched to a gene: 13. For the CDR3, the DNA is TGTGCCTGGGATTGGGATCTAGCGGGAGTAGGTGAGCAGTTCTTC. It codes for CAWDWDLAGVGEQFF.

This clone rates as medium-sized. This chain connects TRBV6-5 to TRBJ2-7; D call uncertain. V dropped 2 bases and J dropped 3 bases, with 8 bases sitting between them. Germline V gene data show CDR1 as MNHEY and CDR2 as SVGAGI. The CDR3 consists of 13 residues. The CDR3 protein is CASSYGSGYEQYF. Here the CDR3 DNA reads TGTGCCAGCAGTTACGGATCGGGCTACGAGCAGTACTTC.

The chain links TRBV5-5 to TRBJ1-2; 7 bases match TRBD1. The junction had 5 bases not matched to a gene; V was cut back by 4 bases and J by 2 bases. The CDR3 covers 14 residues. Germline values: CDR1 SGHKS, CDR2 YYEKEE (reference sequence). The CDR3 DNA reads TGTGCCAGCAGCCACAGACAGGGCAACTATGGCTACACCTTC. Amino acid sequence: CASSHRQGNYGYTF. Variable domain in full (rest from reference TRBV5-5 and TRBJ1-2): DAGVTQSPTHLIKTRGQQVTLRCSPISGHKSVSWYQQVLGQGPQFIFQYYEKEERGRGNFPDRFSARQFPNYSSELNVNALLLGDSALYLCASSHRQGNYGYTFGSGTRLTVV.

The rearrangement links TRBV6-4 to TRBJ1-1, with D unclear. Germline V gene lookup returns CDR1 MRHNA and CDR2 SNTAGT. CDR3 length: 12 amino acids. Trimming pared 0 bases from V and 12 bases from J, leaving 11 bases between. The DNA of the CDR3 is TGTGCCAGCAGTGACTCGAGTAGCGAAACTTTCTTT. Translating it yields CASSDSSSETFF.

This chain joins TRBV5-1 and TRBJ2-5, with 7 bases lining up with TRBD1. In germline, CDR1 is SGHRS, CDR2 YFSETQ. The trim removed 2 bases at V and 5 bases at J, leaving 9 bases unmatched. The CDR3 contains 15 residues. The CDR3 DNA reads TGCGCCAGCAGCTTCGGACAGGTCCCAGGGGAGACCCAGTACTTC. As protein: CASSFGQVPGETQYF.

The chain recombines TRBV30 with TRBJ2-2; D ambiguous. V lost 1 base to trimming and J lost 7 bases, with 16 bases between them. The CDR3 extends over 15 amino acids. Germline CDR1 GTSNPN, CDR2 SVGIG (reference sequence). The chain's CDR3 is CAWSAYDLALGELFF. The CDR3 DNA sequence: TGTGCCTGGAGTGCCTACGACTTGGCTCTCGGGGAGCTGTTTTTT.

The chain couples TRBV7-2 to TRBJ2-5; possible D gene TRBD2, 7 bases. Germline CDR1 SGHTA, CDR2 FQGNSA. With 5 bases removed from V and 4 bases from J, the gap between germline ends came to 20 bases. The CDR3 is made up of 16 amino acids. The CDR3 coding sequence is TGTGCCAGCAGCCTCATGCTACAGGGAGGGGGAGAGACCCAGTACTTC. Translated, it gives CASSLMLQGGGETQYF.

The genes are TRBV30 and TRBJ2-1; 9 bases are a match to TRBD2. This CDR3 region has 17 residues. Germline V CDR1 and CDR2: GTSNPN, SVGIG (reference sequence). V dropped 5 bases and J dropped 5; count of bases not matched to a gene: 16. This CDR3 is CAWRRGQGLAWDNEQFF. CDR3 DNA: TGTGCCTGGCGCAGAGGACAAGGACTAGCGTGGGACAATGAGCAGTTCTTC. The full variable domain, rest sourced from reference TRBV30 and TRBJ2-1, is SQTIHQWPATLVQPVGSPLSLECTVEGTSNPNLYWYRQAAGRGLQLLFYSVGIGQISSEVPQNLSASRPQDRQFILSSKKLLLSDSGFYLCAWRRGQGLAWDNEQFFGPGTRLTVL.

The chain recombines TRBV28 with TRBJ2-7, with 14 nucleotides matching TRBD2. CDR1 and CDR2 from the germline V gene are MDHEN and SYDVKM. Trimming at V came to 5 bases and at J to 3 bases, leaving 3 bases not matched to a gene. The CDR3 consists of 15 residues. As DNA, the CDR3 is TGTGCCAGCAGTCCCGGGACTAGCGGGAGCTACGAGCAGTACTTC. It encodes CASSPGTSGSYEQYF.

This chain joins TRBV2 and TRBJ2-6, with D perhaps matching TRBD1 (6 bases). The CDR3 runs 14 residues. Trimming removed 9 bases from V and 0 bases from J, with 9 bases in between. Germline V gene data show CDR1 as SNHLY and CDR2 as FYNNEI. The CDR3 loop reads CARRGGSGANVLTF. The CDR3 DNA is TGTGCCAGAAGAGGGGGCTCTGGGGCCAACGTCCTGACTTTC.

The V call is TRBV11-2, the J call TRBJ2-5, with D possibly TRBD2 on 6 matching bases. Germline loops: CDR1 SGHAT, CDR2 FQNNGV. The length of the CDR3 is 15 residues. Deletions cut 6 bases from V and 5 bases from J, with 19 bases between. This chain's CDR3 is CASSPLATGWETQYF. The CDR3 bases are TGTGCCAGCAGTCCACTAGCTACGGGATGGGAGACCCAGTACTTC.